These T cell receptor beta chains were read from a single sample in a study of long-term antiretroviral therapy in people with HIV. Sequencing used immunoSEQ multiplex PCR; TCRdb keeps in-frame clones, though not all of them. In the table there are approximately 26,000 clones, roughly 89% of which are singletons. Sequences were derived from unsorted PBMCs, sampled 0.4 years after starting antiretroviral therapy. The receptors derive from a man between 18 and 35 years old with HIV. Both conserved end residues are part of each CDR3. A D gene is named only where the DNA matches it firmly. The size field is filled for only some rows; it gives once, few, many or a size class.

D gene: .
clone size: once
V gene: TRBV4-1
J gene: TRBJ1-1
CDR3 DNA: TGCGCCAGCGGGCGAGGGGGAGACACTGAAGCTTTCTTT
CDR3 protein: CASGRGGDTEAFF

D gene: TRBD1
clone size: few
V gene: TRBV7-9
J gene: TRBJ1-2
CDR3 DNA: TGTGCCAGCAGCTTAGTTGAGGACAGGGCTAACTATGGCTACACCTTC
CDR3 protein: CASSLVEDRANYGYTF

D gene: TRBD2
clone size: .
V gene: TRBV13
J gene: TRBJ2-6
CDR3 DNA: TGTGCCAGCAGCTTTAGCGGGAGGAGCTCTGGGGCCAACGTCCTGACTTTC
CDR3 protein: CASSFSGRSSGANVLTF

D gene: .
clone size: .
V gene: TRBV28
J gene: TRBJ1-2
CDR3 DNA: TGTGCCGCCAGCTCCCCTTATGGCTACACCTTC
CDR3 protein: CAASSPYGYTF

D gene: .
clone size: once
V gene: TRBV11-2
J gene: TRBJ2-2
CDR3 DNA: TGTGCCAGCAGCTCGGGACAACTTACCGGGGAGCTGTTTTTT
CDR3 protein: CASSSGQLTGELFF

D gene: .
clone size: few
V gene: TRBV21-1
J gene: TRBJ2-7
CDR3 DNA: TGTGCCAGCAGCAAAGGACAGGTACCCTACGAGCAGTACTTC
CDR3 protein: CASSKGQVPYEQYF

D gene: TRBD1
clone size: once
V gene: TRBV5-6
J gene: TRBJ1-1
CDR3 DNA: TGTGCCAGCAGCTGGGGACAGGGAAGAAGGGGGACTGAAGCTTTCTTT
CDR3 protein: CASSWGQGRRGTEAFF

D gene: .
clone size: few
V gene: TRBV10-1
J gene: TRBJ1-1
CDR3 DNA: TGCGCCAGCAGTGTTGGCGGTGACACTGAAGCTTTCTTT
CDR3 protein: CASSVGGDTEAFF

D gene: TRBD1
clone size: .
V gene: TRBV19
J gene: TRBJ2-7
CDR3 DNA: TGTGCCAGTAGCCCCGGGACAGGGGGAAACGAGCAGTACTTC
CDR3 protein: CASSPGTGGNEQYF

D gene: .
clone size: once
V gene: TRBV7-9
J gene: TRBJ2-5
CDR3 DNA: TGTGCCAGCAGCCCCCCCGACGGAGAGACCCAGTACTTC
CDR3 protein: CASSPPDGETQYF

D gene: TRBD1
clone size: .
V gene: TRBV6-5
J gene: TRBJ2-7
CDR3 DNA: TGTGCCAGCAGTTACAACAGGGGACCCTACGAGCAGTACTTC
CDR3 protein: CASSYNRGPYEQYF

D gene: TRBD1
clone size: .
V gene: TRBV10-3
J gene: TRBJ1-4
CDR3 DNA: TGTGCCATCAGGACAGGGGCGGCTAATGAAAAACTGTTTTTT
CDR3 protein: CAIRTGAANEKLFF

D gene: .
clone size: .
V gene: TRBV10-2
J gene: TRBJ2-1
CDR3 DNA: TGCGCCAGCAGTGAGGGCCAGGGCTACAATGAGCAGTTCTTC
CDR3 protein: CASSEGQGYNEQFF

D gene: TRBD1
clone size: .
V gene: TRBV28
J gene: TRBJ2-3
CDR3 DNA: TGTGCCAGCAGTGGACAGGGGAATACGCAGTATTTT
CDR3 protein: CASSGQGNTQYF

D gene: .
clone size: .
V gene: TRBV15
J gene: TRBJ2-7
CDR3 DNA: TGTGCCACCAGCAGGATACTCGACGGATACGAGCAGTACTTC
CDR3 protein: CATSRILDGYEQYF

D gene: .
clone size: .
V gene: TRBV5-6
J gene: TRBJ2-1
CDR3 DNA: TGTGCCAGCAGTCCATGGCCGAGCTCCTACAATGAGCAGTTCTTC
CDR3 protein: CASSPWPSSYNEQFF

D gene: .
clone size: .
V gene: TRBV19
J gene: TRBJ2-2
CDR3 DNA: TGTGCCAGTAGTATCGAGTTATACACCGGGGAGCTGTTTTTT
CDR3 protein: CASSIELYTGELFF

D gene: .
clone size: once
V gene: TRBV27
J gene: TRBJ1-2
CDR3 DNA: TGTGCCAGCAGGAAGAATGAATGGTATGGCTACACCTTC
CDR3 protein: CASRKNEWYGYTF

D gene: .
clone size: .
V gene: TRBV19
J gene: TRBJ2-7
CDR3 DNA: TGTGCCAGTAGTATGGCGTCGGGCGGGACGAAATCTCCCTCCTACGAGCAGTACTTC
CDR3 protein: CASSMASGGTKSPSYEQYF

D gene: .
clone size: .
V gene: TRBV7-8
J gene: TRBJ1-2
CDR3 DNA: TGTGCCAGCAGCCCGGACAACTATGGCTACACCTTC
CDR3 protein: CASSPDNYGYTF

D gene: .
clone size: .
V gene: TRBV5-1
J gene: TRBJ2-3
CDR3 DNA: TGCGCCAGCAGCTTGGGTAGAGCAACAGATACGCAGTATTTT
CDR3 protein: CASSLGRATDTQYF

D gene: .
clone size: .
V gene: TRBV10-2
J gene: TRBJ1-2
CDR3 DNA: TGCGCCAGCAGTCTTAACAGGGCGAGCTATGGCTACACCTTC
CDR3 protein: CASSLNRASYGYTF

D gene: .
clone size: .
V gene: TRBV12-5
J gene: TRBJ1-1
CDR3 DNA: TGTGCTAGCAGCAGGGGCACTGAAGCTTTCTTT
CDR3 protein: CASSRGTEAFF

D gene: TRBD2
clone size: .
V gene: TRBV9
J gene: TRBJ2-4
CDR3 DNA: TGTGCCAGCAGCGTAGACAGCGGGAGTGGGAACATTCAGTACTTC
CDR3 protein: CASSVDSGSGNIQYF

D gene: .
clone size: .
V gene: TRBV10-2
J gene: TRBJ1-6
CDR3 DNA: TGCGCCAGCAAGGGGGGAAATTCACCCCTCCACTTT
CDR3 protein: CASKGGNSPLHF

D gene: .
clone size: once
V gene: TRBV4-3
J gene: TRBJ2-7
CDR3 DNA: TGCGCCAGCAGCCAAGATGGAAACGGGCCCTACGAGCAGTACTTC
CDR3 protein: CASSQDGNGPYEQYF

D gene: .
clone size: .
V gene: TRBV4-1
J gene: TRBJ1-2
CDR3 DNA: TGCGCCAGCAGCCAACTAAGTCTCATCGCGGGAGGTAACTATGGCTACACCTTC
CDR3 protein: CASSQLSLIAGGNYGYTF

D gene: .
clone size: .
V gene: TRBV5-4
J gene: TRBJ1-2
CDR3 DNA: TGTGCCAGCAGCGGGGGAGGAAACTATGGCTACACCTTC
CDR3 protein: CASSGGGNYGYTF

D gene: TRBD2
clone size: .
V gene: TRBV19
J gene: TRBJ2-3
CDR3 DNA: TGTGCCAGTAGTATTCCCTCCCTAAGCGGGAGGGCCGGCACAGATACGCAGTATTTT
CDR3 protein: CASSIPSLSGRAGTDTQYF

D gene: .
clone size: .
V gene: TRBV21-1
J gene: TRBJ2-6
CDR3 DNA: TGTGCCAGCAGCAGATGGGACAGGGGAAGAGCCGGGGCCAACGTCCTGACTTTC
CDR3 protein: CASSRWDRGRAGANVLTF

D gene: .
clone size: .
V gene: TRBV4-3
J gene: TRBJ1-1
CDR3 DNA: TGCGCCAGCAGCCAAGCGCCTAACACTGAAGCTTTCTTT
CDR3 protein: CASSQAPNTEAFF

D gene: TRBD2
clone size: .
V gene: TRBV28
J gene: TRBJ2-7
CDR3 DNA: TGTGCCAGCAGCCCCTCGGAGCGGGAGGACTACGAGCAGTACTTC
CDR3 protein: CASSPSEREDYEQYF

D gene: .
clone size: .
V gene: TRBV18
J gene: TRBJ1-2
CDR3 DNA: TGTGCCAGCTCACCACAGGGACCGAACTATGGCTACACCTTC
CDR3 protein: CASSPQGPNYGYTF

D gene: .
clone size: .
V gene: TRBV5-1
J gene: TRBJ1-2
CDR3 DNA: TGCGCCAGCAGCTTGGCGGCAGGGAGGGGCTACACCTTC
CDR3 protein: CASSLAAGRGYTF

D gene: TRBD1
clone size: .
V gene: TRBV7-6
J gene: TRBJ2-1
CDR3 DNA: TGTGCCAGCAGCCCGAAGGGACAGATTATCTCCTACAATGAGCAGTTCTTC
CDR3 protein: CASSPKGQIISYNEQFF

D gene: .
clone size: .
V gene: TRBV19
J gene: TRBJ1-1
CDR3 DNA: TGTGCCAGCGTTCCCCGGGGGGGACTTGGTGGAACTGAAGCTTTCTTT
CDR3 protein: CASVPRGGLGGTEAFF

D gene: .
clone size: .
V gene: TRBV27
J gene: TRBJ1-1
CDR3 DNA: TGTGCCAGCAGTACATACAGGGATACTGAAGCTTTCTTT
CDR3 protein: CASSTYRDTEAFF

D gene: .
clone size: .
V gene: TRBV6-5
J gene: TRBJ2-1
CDR3 DNA: TGTGCCAGCAGGGAGGCTAGCGCCTACAATGAGCAGTTCTTC
CDR3 protein: CASREASAYNEQFF

D gene: .
clone size: .
V gene: TRBV19
J gene: TRBJ2-5
CDR3 DNA: TGTGCCAGTAGCGCTGGGGGGCGTTCGGGGGAGACCCAGTACTTC
CDR3 protein: CASSAGGRSGETQYF

D gene: TRBD1
clone size: .
V gene: TRBV12-5
J gene: TRBJ1-5
CDR3 DNA: TGTGCTAGTGGTTTTTCCAGGGACAGGGGGCTTGATCAGCCCCAGCATTTT
CDR3 protein: CASGFSRDRGLDQPQHF

D gene: TRBD1
clone size: .
V gene: TRBV19
J gene: TRBJ1-2
CDR3 DNA: TGTGCCAGTAGTACAGGGGGCTCGGCGTATGGCTACACCTTC
CDR3 protein: CASSTGGSAYGYTF

D gene: .
clone size: .
V gene: TRBV9
J gene: TRBJ1-5
CDR3 DNA: TGTGCCAGCAGCGCGGGGGATAGTCAGCCCCAGCATTTT
CDR3 protein: CASSAGDSQPQHF

D gene: TRBD1
clone size: .
V gene: TRBV25-1
J gene: TRBJ2-7
CDR3 DNA: TGTGCCAGCAGTGAAGTTGAGGGGGCGGTCTACGAGCAGTACTTC
CDR3 protein: CASSEVEGAVYEQYF

D gene: .
clone size: .
V gene: TRBV12-5
J gene: TRBJ1-1
CDR3 DNA: TGTGCTAGTGGTTTGGGGGCTTACACTGAAGCTTTCTTT
CDR3 protein: CASGLGAYTEAFF

D gene: .
clone size: .
V gene: TRBV4-1
J gene: TRBJ1-1
CDR3 DNA: TGCGCCAGCAGCCAAGACAGGACTGAAGCTTTCTTT
CDR3 protein: CASSQDRTEAFF

D gene: .
clone size: .
V gene: TRBV7-6
J gene: TRBJ1-1
CDR3 DNA: TGTGCCAGCAGCTTAGGACCCGCGGGAGGGGCTGAAGCTTTCTTT
CDR3 protein: CASSLGPAGGAEAFF

D gene: .
clone size: .
V gene: TRBV19
J gene: TRBJ1-2
CDR3 DNA: TGTGCCAGTAGGGAGAGAGTGGTTGCCCAAGGCTACACCTTC
CDR3 protein: CASRERVVAQGYTF

D gene: .
clone size: .
V gene: TRBV9
J gene: TRBJ1-1
CDR3 DNA: TGTGCCAGCAGCGCCGGGCATGGCACTGAAGCTTTCTTT
CDR3 protein: CASSAGHGTEAFF

D gene: .
clone size: few
V gene: TRBV6-1
J gene: TRBJ1-5
CDR3 DNA: TGTGCCAGCAGTGAAATCGGGAAGGGCAATCAGCCCCAGCATTTT
CDR3 protein: CASSEIGKGNQPQHF

D gene: TRBD2
clone size: few
V gene: TRBV9
J gene: TRBJ2-1
CDR3 DNA: TGTGCCAGCAGCCACAACCCAAGCGGGAGGGCTTACAATGAGCAGTTCTTC
CDR3 protein: CASSHNPSGRAYNEQFF